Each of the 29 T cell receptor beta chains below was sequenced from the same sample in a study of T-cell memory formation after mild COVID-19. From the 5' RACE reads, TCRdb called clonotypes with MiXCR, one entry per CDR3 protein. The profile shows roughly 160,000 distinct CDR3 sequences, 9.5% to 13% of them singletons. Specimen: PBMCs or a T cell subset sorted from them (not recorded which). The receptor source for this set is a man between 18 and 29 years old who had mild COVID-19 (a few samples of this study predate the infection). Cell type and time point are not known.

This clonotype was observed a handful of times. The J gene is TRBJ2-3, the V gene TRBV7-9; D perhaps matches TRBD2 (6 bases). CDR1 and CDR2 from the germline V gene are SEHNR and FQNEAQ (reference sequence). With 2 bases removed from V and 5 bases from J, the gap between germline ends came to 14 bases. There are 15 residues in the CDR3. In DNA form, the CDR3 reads TGTGCCAGCAGCTTATCCCGGGTCGGGGGAGATACGCAGTATTTT. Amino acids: CASSLSRVGGDTQYF. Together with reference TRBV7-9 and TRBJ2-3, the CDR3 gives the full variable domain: DTGVSQNPRHKITKRGQNVTFRCDPISEHNRLYWYRQTLGQGPEFLTYFQNEAQLEKSRLLSDRFSAERPKGSFSTLEIQRTEQGDSAMYLCASSLSRVGGDTQYFGPGTRLTVL.

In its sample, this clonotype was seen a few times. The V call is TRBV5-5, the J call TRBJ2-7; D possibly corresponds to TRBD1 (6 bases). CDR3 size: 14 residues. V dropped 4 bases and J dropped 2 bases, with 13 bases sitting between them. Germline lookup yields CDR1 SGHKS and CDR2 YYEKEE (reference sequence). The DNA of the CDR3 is TGTGCCAGCAGCCCGCGGACAGAAACCTACGAGCAGTACGTC. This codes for CASSPRTETYEQYV.

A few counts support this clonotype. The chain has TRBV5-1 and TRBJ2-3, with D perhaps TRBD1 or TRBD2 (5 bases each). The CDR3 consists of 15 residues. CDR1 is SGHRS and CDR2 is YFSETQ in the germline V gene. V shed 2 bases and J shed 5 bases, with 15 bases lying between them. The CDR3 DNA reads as TGCGCCAGCAGCTTTCAGGGATTCGCGGGAGATACGCAGTATTTT. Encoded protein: CASSFQGFAGDTQYF.

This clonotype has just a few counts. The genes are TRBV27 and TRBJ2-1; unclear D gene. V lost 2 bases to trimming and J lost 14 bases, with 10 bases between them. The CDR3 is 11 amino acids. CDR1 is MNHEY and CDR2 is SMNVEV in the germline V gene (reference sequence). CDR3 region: CASSLLPKEFF. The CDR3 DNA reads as TGTGCCAGCAGTTTACTCCCCAAGGAGTTCTTC.

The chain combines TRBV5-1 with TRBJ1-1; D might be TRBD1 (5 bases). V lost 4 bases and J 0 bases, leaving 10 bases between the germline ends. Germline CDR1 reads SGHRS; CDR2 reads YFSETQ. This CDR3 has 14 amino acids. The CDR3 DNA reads TGCGCCAGCAGCATCGGACAATTGAACACTGAAGCTTTCTTT. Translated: CASSIGQLNTEAFF.

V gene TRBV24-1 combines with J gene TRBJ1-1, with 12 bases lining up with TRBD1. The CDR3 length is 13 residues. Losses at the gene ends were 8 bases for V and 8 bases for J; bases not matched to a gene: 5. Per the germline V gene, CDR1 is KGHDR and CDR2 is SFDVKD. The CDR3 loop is CATMGQGAGEAFF. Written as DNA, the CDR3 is TGTGCCACCATGGGACAGGGGGCCGGCGAAGCTTTCTTT.

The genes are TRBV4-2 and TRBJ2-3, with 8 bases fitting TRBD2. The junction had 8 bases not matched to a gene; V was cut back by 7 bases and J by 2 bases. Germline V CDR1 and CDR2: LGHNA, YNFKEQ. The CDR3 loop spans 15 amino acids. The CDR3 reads CASTPLGGVTDTQYF. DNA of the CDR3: TGTGCCAGCACTCCCCTCGGGGGGGTCACAGATACGCAGTATTTT.

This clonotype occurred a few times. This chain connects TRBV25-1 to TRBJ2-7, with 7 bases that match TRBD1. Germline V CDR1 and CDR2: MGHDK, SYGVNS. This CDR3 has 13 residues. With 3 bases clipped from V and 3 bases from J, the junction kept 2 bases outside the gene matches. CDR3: CASSETGFYEQYF. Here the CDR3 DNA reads TGTGCCAGCAGTGAGACAGGGTTCTACGAGCAGTACTTC.

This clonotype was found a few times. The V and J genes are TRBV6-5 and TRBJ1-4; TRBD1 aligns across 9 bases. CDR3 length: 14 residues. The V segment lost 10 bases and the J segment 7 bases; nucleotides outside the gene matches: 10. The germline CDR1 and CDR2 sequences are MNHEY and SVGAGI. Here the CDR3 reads CATRDRDQGEKLFF. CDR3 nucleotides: TGTGCCACAAGGGACAGGGATCAGGGTGAAAAACTGTTTTTT.

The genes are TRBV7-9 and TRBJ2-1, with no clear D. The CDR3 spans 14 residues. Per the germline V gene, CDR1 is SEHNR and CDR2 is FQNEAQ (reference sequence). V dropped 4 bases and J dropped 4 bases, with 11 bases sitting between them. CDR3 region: CASSSPESYNEQFF. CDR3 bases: TGTGCCAGCAGCTCGCCGGAGAGTTACAATGAGCAGTTCTTC.

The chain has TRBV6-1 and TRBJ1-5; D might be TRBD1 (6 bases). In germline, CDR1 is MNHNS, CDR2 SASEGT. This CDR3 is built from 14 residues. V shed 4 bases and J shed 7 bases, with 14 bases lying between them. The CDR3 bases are TGTGCCAGCAGTGTAAACAGGGTAGGCCAGCCCCAGCATTTT. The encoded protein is CASSVNRVGQPQHF.

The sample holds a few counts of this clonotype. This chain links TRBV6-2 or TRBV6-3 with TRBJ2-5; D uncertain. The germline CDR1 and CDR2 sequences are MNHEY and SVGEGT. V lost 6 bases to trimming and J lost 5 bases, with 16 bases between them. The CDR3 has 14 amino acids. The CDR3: CASRPNHNRETQYF. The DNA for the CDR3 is TGTGCCAGCAGACCAAACCACAACCGGGAGACCCAGTACTTC.

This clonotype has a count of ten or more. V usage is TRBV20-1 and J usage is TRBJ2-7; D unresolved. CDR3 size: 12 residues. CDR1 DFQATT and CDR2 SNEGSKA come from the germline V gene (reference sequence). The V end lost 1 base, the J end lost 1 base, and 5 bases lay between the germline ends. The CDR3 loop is CSARGSSYEQYV. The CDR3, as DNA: TGCAGTGCTAGAGGGTCTTCCTACGAGCAGTACGTC.

CDR3 nucleotides: TGCGCCCGCCCGGGACAGGGGTCGGGAACCCTCCACTTT. Translation: CARPGQGSGTLHF. The genes are TRBV20-1 and TRBJ1-6; the match to TRBD1 covers 10 bases. The CDR3 has 13 amino acids. The V gene's germline CDR1 is DFQATT and CDR2 SNEGSKA (reference sequence).

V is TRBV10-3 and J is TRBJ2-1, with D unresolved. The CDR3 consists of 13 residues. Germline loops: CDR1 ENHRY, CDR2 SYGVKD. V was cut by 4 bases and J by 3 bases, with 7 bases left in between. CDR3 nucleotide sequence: TGTGCCATCAGTGCGACACTCTACAATGAGCAGTTCTTC. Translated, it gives CAISATLYNEQFF.

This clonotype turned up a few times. The CDR3 DNA sequence: TGTGCCAGCAGCGTAGGGGGTTTGATGAACACTGAAGCTTTCTTT. It is translated as CASSVGGLMNTEAFF. The chain carries TRBV9 and TRBJ1-1; D ambiguous. The CDR3 is 15 residues long. V gave up 0 bases and J gave up 0 bases, with 9 bases separating them. Germline V lookup: CDR1 SGDLS, CDR2 YYNGEE.

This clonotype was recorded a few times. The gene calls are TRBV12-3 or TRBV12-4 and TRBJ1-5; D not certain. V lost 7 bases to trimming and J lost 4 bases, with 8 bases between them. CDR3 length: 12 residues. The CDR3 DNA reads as TGTGCCAGCACCAAAGAGAATCAGCCCCAGCATTTT. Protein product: CASTKENQPQHF.

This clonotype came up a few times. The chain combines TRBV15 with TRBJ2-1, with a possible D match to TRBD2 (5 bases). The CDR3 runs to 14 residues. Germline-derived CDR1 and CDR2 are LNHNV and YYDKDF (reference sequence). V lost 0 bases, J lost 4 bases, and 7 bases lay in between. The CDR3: CATSRDEGYNEQFF. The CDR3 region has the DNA TGTGCCACCAGCAGAGATGAGGGTTACAATGAGCAGTTCTTC.

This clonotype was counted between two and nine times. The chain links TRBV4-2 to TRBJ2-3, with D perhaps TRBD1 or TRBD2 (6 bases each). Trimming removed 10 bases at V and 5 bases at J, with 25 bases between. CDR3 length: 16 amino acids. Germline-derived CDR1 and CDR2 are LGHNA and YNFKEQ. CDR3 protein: CATSDPTGAWGDTQYF. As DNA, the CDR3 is TGTGCCACCTCAGACCCGACGGGGGCCTGGGGAGATACGCAGTATTTT.

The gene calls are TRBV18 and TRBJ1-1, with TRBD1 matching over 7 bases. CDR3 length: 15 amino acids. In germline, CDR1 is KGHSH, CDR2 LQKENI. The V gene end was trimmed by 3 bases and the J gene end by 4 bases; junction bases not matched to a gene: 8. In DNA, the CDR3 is TGTGCCAGCTCACCGCGGGAGACAGGGACCACTGAAGCTTTCTTT. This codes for CASSPRETGTTEAFF.

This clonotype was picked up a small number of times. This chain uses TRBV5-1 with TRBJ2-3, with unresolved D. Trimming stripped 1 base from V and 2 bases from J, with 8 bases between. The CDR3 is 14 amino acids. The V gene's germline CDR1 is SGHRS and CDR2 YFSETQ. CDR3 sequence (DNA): TGCGCCAGCAGCTTGAACCCTTCCACAGATACGCAGTATTTT. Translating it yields CASSLNPSTDTQYF.

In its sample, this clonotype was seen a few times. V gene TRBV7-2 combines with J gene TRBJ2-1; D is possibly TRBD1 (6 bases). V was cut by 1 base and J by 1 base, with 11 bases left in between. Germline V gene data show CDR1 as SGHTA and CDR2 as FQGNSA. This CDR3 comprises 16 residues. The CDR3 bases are TGTGCCAGCAGCTTAGTGGCCAGGGGTTCCTACAATGAGCAGTTCTTC. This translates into CASSLVARGSYNEQFF.

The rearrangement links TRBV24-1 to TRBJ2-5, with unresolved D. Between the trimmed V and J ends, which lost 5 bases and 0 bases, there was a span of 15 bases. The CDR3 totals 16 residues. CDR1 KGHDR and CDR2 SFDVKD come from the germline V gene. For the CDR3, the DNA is TGTGCCACCAGTGCGGGCAGCTTATACTACCAAGAGACCCAGTACTTC. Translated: CATSAGSLYYQETQYF.

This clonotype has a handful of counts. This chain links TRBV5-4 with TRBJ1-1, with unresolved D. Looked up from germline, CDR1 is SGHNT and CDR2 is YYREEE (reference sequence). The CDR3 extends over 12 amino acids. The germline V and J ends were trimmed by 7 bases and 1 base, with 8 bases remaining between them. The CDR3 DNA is TGTGCCAGCGGTCGGGGGAACACTGAAGCTTTCTTT. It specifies CASGRGNTEAFF.

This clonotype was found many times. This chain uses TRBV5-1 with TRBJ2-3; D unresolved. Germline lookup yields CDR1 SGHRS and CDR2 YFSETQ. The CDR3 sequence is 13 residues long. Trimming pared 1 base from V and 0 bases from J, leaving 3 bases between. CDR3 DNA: TGCGCCAGCAGCTTGATAAGCACAGATACGCAGTATTTT. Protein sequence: CASSLISTDTQYF. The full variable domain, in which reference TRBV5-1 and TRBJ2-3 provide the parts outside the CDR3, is KAGVTQTPRYLIKTRGQQVTLSCSPISGHRSVSWYQQTPGQGLQFLFEYFSETQRNKGNFPGRFSGRQFSNSRSEMNVSTLELGDSALYLCASSLISTDTQYFGPGTRLTVL.

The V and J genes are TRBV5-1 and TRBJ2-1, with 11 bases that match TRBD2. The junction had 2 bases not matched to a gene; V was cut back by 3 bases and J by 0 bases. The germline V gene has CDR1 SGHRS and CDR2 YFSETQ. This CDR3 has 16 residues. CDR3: CASSSGLADSYNEQFF. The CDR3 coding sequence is TGCGCCAGCAGCTCGGGACTAGCGGACTCCTACAATGAGCAGTTCTTC. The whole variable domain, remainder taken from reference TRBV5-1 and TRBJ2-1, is KAGVTQTPRYLIKTRGQQVTLSCSPISGHRSVSWYQQTPGQGLQFLFEYFSETQRNKGNFPGRFSGRQFSNSRSEMNVSTLELGDSALYLCASSSGLADSYNEQFFGPGTRLTVL.

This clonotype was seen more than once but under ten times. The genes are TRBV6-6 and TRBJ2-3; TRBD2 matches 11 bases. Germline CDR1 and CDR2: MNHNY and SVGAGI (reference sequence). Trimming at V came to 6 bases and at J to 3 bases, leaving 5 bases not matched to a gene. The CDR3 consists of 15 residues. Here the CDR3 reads CASRPIAGGTDTQYF. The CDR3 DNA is TGTGCCAGCAGACCAATAGCGGGGGGGACAGATACGCAGTATTTT.

For the CDR3, the DNA is TGCGCCAGCAGCTTGGGCAATCCCAATGAAAAACTGTTTTTT. Translated, it gives CASSLGNPNEKLFF. The gene calls are TRBV5-1 and TRBJ1-4; D is unclear. CDR1 SGHRS and CDR2 YFSETQ come from the germline V gene. The CDR3 is made up of 14 amino acids. The V and J ends lost 0 bases and 5 bases respectively, with 8 bases between them.

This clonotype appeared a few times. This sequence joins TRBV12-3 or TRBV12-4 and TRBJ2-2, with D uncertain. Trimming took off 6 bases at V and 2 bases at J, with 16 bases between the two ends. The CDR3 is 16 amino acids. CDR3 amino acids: CASSRSASPNTGELFF. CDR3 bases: TGTGCCAGCAGCCGGTCGGCGAGCCCCAACACCGGGGAGCTGTTTTTT.